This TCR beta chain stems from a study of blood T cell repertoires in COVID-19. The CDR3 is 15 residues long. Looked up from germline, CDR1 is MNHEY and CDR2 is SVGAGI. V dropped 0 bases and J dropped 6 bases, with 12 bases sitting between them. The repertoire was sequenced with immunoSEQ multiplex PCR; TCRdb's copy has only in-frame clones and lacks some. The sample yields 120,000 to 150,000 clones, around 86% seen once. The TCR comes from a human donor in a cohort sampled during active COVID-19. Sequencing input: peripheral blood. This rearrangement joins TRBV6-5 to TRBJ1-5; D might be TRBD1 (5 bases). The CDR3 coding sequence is TGTGCCAGCAGTTACTCGCGGCAGGGAGGTCAGCCCCAGCATTTT. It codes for CASSYSRQGGQPQHF.